This T cell receptor (beta chain) was sequenced for a study of identifying expanded T cells in peripheral blood (dated by TCRdb to between 2017 and 2020). Concerning the study at large: Four technical replicates, made by sequencing separate aliquots from the same pool of genomic DNA, were compared pairwise. Summary of the overall study and its limitations: The beta-binomial model significantly reduced the number of clones called differentially abundant and the false-positive rate across all healthy-donor time intervals. Variance in clone template counts between roughly two-week samples significantly increased with total template count across all healthy donors. About 1.2 differentially abundant clones were flagged by the binomial model between technical replicates, whereas about 15 and 18 were flagged over approximately two weeks and four weeks, respectively. It was expected by the authors that biological variance in healthy repertoires might increase further over much longer intervals, such as months to years.

The germline ends are 26 bases apart after V is trimmed by 5 bases and J by 4 bases. The CDR3 runs 18 residues from the cysteine to the phenylalanine. The kept DNA is CDR3 alone, 54 bases in frame from the first base. CDR1 and CDR2 were assigned from the germline V gene as SGHTA and FQGNSA. During the collection period, no immune events, such as infections, were documented for the healthy donors. Time-dependent variance in a beta-binomial model of T-cell clone differential abundance was calibrated using healthy-donor blood repertoires as a training cohort. The training cohort comprised 10 healthy donors, 3 female and 7 male. Donor ages ranged from 29 to 64 years, with an average of roughly 40 years. Obtained from a commercial supplier, whole blood was collected from each healthy donor at three time points set about 2 weeks apart. For immunosequencing, genomic DNA was extracted from unsorted whole blood.

In regard to this clone: Its antigen is unknown. No base-level quality is on record; no much larger clone is a single base apart.

The immunoSEQ Assay, which uses bias-controlled multiplex PCR amplification of genomic DNA, was used to profile TCRbeta CDR3 regions. The authors' pipeline ran thus. To quantify the absolute abundance of each unique TCRbeta CDR3 region, the sequences were collapsed and filtered. Differential abundance was assessed using a binomial (Fisher-equivalent) model and a beta-binomial model in which time-dependent variance fitted from healthy donors was added. Clones with fewer than 5 combined templates were removed, and differential abundance was called for clones with a Benjamini-Hochberg FDR below 0.01. In the beta-binomial model, variance was expressed as a function of the total template count across the two samples, in the form v = (b*log(k)+a)^2. The source is immuneACCESS, and TCRdb retained only in-frame sequences with V and J called. Part of the clones is not carried over; for the studies checked, unresolved V genes explain less than half of this, and the remainder is unexplained. For V, J and clone size, that table is used; D and trimming come from the DNA. Counted in this sample were some 77,000 clones; about 88% of them appeared once. Jointly, the top ten make up roughly 19% of the sample.

The sequenced sample was blood. The receptor was derived from a person between 18 and 75 years old in good health. The rearranged chain carries TRBV7-2 and TRBJ2-5; the D call is tentative, TRBD1 or TRBD2, as each matches 5 bases. Here is the DNA: TGTGCCAGCAGCCACCCGATCGACTACAAGATTAGGGGAGAGACCCAGTACTTC. It specifies CASSHPIDYKIRGETQYF.